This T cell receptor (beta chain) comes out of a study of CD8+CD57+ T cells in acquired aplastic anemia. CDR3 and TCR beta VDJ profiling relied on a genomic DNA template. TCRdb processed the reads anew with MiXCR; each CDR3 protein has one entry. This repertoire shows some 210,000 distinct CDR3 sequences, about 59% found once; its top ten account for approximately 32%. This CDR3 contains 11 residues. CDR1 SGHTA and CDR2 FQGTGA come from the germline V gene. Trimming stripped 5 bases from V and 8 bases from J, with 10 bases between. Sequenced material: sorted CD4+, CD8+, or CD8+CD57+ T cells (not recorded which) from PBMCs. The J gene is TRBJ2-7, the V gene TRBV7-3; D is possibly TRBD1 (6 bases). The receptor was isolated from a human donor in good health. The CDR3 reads CASSTGQKQYF. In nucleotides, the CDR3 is TGTGCCAGCAGCACCGGACAGAAGCAGTACTTC.